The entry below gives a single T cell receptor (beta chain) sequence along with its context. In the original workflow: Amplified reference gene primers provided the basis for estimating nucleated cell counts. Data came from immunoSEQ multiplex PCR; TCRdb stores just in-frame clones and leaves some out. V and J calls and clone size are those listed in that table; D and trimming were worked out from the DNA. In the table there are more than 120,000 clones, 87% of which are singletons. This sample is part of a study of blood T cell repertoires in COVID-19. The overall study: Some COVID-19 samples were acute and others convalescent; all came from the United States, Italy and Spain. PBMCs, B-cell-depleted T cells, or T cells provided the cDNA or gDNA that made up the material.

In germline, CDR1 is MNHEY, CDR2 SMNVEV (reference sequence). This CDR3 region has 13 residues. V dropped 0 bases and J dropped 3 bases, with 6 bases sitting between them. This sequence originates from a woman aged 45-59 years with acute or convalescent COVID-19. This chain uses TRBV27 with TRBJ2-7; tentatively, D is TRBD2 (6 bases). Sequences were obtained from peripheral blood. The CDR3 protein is CASSLSGGYEQYF. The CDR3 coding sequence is TGTGCCAGCAGTTTATCCGGGGGCTACGAGCAGTACTTC.